This TCR beta chain was observed in a study of CD8 T cells in Susac syndrome. Looking at the study overall: When blood was drawn, the patients with Susac syndrome were therapy-naive, on corticosteroids, or on intravenous immunoglobulin alone.

CDR3 size: 12 residues. Trimming took 10 bases from V and 5 from J, leaving 12 bases between them. The TEMRA cells underwent FACS enrichment, while the CD8+ and CD4+ T cells underwent negative isolation. Random-hexamer reverse transcription was applied to roughly 0.5 to 1 ug RNA. TCRdb passed the immunoSEQ multiplex PCR reads through MiXCR, listing each CDR3 protein once. The sample records approximately 150,000 distinct CDR3 sequences, more than 90% being singletons. The specimen sequenced was CD4+ T cells from PBMCs. The TCR comes from a human donor with Susac syndrome. The chain carries TRBV12-3 or TRBV12-4 and TRBJ1-5; D is unclear. Here the CDR3 reads CAIQDGDQPQHF. The CDR3 DNA reads as TGTGCCATACAAGATGGGGATCAGCCCCAGCATTTT.